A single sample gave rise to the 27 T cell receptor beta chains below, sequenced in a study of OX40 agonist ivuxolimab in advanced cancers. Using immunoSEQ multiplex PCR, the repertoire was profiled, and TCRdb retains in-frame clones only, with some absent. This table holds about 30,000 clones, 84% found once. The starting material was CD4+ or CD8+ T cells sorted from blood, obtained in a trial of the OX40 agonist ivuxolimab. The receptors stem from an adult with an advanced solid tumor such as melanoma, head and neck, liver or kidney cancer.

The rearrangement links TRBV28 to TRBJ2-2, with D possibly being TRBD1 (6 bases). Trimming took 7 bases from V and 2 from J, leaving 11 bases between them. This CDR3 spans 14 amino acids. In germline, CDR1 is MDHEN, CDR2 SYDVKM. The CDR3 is CASTKGQNTGELFF. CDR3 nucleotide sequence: TGTGCCAGCACTAAGGGACAAAACACCGGGGAGCTGTTTTTT.

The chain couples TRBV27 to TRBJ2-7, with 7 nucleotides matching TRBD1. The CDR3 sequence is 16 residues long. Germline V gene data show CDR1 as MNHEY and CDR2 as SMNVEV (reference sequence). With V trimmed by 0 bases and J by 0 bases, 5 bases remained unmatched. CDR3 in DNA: TGTGCCAGCAGTTTATCGGGACAGCGCTTCTCCTACGAGCAGTACTTC. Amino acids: CASSLSGQRFSYEQYF.

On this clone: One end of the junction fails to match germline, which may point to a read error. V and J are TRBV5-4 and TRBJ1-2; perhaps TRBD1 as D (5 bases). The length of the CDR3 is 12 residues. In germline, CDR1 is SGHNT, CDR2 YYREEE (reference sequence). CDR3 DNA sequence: TGTGCCAGCACCTTGCAGGGAAGAGGCTACACCTTC. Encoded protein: CASTLQGRGYTF.

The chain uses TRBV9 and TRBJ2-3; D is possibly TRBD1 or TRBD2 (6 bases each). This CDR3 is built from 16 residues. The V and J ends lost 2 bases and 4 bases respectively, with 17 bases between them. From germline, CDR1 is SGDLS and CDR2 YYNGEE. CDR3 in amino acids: CASSVLRGAGADTQYF. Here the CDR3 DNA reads TGTGCCAGCAGCGTCCTTAGGGGGGCCGGGGCAGATACGCAGTATTTT.

As DNA, the CDR3 is TGTGCCAGCAGTGATCCCACTAGCGAGAAGACCCAGTACTTC. The encoded protein is CASSDPTSEKTQYF. This chain connects TRBV2 to TRBJ2-5; the match to TRBD2 covers 7 bases. Trimming cost V 3 bases and J 6 bases; bases outside gene matches: 7. The CDR3 contains 14 residues. In germline, CDR1 is SNHLY, CDR2 FYNNEI.

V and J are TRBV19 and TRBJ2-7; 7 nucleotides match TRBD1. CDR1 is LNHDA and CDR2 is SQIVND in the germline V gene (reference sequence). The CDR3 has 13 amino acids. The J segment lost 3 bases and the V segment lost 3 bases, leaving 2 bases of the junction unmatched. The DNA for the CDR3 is TGTGCCAGTAGTATGGGACAGATCTACGAGCAGTACTTC. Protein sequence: CASSMGQIYEQYF. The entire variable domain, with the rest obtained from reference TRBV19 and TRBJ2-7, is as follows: DGGITQSPKYLFRKEGQNVTLSCEQNLNHDAMYWYRQDPGQGLRLIYYSQIVNDFQKGDIAEGYSVSREKKESFPLTVTSAQKNPTAFYLCASSMGQIYEQYFGPGTRLTVT.

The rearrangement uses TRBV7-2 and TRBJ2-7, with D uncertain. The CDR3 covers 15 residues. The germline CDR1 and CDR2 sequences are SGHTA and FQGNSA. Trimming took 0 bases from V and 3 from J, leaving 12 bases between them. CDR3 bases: TGTGCCAGCAGCTTAGCGGAAGACGGGTACTACGAGCAGTACTTC. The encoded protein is CASSLAEDGYYEQYF.

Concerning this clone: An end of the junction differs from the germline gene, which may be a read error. The CDR3 protein is CASSLGWGEKLFF. The CDR3 DNA sequence: TGTGCCAGCAGCCTAGGCTGGGGGGAAAAACTGTTTTTT. V is TRBV13 and J is TRBJ1-4; D may be TRBD1 (5 bases). Germline loops: CDR1 PRHDT, CDR2 FYEKMQ (reference sequence). The CDR3 is made up of 13 amino acids.

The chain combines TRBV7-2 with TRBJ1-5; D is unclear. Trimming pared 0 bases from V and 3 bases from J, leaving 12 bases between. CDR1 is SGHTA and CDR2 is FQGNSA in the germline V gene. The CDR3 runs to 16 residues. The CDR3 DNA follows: TGTGCCAGCAGCTTAGCCCCCGGGTACCTCAATCAGCCCCAGCATTTT. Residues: CASSLAPGYLNQPQHF.

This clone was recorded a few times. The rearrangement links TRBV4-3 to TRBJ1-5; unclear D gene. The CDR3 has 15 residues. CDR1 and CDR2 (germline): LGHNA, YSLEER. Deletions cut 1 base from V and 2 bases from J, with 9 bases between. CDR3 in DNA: TGCGCCAGCAGCCAAGGAAGAGTGGGCAATCAGCCCCAGCATTTT. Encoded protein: CASSQGRVGNQPQHF.

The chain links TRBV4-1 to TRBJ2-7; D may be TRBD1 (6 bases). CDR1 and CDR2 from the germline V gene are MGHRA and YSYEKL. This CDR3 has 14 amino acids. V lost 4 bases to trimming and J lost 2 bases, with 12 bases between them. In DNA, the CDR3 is TGCGCCAGCAGCCGGGCAGGGGCCACCTACGAGCAGTACTTC. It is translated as CASSRAGATYEQYF.

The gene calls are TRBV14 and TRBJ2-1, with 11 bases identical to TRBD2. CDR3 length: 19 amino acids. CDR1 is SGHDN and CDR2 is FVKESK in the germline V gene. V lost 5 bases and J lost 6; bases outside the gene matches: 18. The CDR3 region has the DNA TGTGCCAGCAGCGGCCCAATAGTGGCTAGCGGGAGGATGGGCAATGAGCAGTTCTTC. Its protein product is CASSGPIVASGRMGNEQFF.

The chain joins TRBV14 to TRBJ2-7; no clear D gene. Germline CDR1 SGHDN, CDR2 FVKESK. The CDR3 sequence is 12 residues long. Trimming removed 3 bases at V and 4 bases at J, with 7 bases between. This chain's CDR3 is CASSHYPYEQYF. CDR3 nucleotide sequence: TGTGCCAGCAGCCATTACCCTTACGAGCAGTACTTC.

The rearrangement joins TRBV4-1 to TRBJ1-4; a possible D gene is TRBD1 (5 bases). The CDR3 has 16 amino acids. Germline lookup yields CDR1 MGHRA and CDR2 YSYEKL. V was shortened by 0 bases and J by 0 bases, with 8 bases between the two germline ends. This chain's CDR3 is CASSQEGPATNEKLFF. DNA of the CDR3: TGCGCCAGCAGCCAAGAGGGGCCCGCAACTAATGAAAAACTGTTTTTT.

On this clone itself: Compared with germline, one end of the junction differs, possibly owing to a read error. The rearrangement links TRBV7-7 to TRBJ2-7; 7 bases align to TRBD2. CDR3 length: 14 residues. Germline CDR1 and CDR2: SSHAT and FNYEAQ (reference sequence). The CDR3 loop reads CASSLGEGGYEQYF. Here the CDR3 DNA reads TGTGCTAGCAGCTTGGGGGAGGGCGGCTACGAGCAGTACTTC.

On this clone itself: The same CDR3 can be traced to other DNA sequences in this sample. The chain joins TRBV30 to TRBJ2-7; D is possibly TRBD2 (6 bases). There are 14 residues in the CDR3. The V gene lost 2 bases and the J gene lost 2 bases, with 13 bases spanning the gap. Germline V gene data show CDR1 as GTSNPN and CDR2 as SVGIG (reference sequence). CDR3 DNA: TGTGCCTGGAGTCCTGCCGGACTAACCTACGAGCAGTACTTC. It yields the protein CAWSPAGLTYEQYF.

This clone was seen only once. CDR3 protein: CASSLGRVGGWNTGELFF. DNA for the CDR3: TGTGCCAGCAGCTTAGGGCGGGTGGGAGGCTGGAACACCGGGGAGCTGTTTTTT. The chain carries TRBV13 and TRBJ2-2, with a tentative D call TRBD2 (6 bases). The CDR3 extends over 18 amino acids. The V end was cut by 0 bases, the J end by 1 base, with 15 bases between. Germline values: CDR1 PRHDT, CDR2 FYEKMQ (reference sequence).

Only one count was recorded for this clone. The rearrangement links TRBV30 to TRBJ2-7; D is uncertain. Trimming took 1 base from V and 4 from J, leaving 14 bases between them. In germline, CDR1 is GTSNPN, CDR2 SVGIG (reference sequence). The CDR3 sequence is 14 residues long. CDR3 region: CAWSGTAVRYEQYF. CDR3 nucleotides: TGTGCCTGGAGTGGTACTGCGGTAAGGTACGAGCAGTACTTC.

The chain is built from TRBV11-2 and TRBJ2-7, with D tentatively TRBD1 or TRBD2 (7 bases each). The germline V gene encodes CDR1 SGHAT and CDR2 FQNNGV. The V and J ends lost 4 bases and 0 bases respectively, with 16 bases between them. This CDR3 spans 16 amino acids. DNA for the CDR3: TGTGCCAGCAGCTCGTTCGGGGGGACAGTCTCCTACGAGCAGTACTTC. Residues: CASSSFGGTVSYEQYF.

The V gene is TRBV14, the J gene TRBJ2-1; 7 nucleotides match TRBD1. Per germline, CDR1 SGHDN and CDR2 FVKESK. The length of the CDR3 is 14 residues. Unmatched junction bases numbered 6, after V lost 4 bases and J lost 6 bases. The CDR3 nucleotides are TGTGCCAGCAGCCCCTACAGGGGAAGCAATGAGCAGTTCTTC. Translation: CASSPYRGSNEQFF.

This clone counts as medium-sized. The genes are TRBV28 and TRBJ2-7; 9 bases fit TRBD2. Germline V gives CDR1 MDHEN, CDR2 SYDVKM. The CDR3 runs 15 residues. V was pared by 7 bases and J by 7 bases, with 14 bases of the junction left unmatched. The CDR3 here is CASTSKASGVLEQYF. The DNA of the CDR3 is TGTGCCAGCACCTCCAAGGCTAGCGGGGTTTTAGAGCAGTACTTC.

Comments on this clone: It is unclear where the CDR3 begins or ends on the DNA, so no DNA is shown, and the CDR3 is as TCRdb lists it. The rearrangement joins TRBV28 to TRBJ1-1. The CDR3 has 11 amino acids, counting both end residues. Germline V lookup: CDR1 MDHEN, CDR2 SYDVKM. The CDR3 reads CASTFGPGAFF.

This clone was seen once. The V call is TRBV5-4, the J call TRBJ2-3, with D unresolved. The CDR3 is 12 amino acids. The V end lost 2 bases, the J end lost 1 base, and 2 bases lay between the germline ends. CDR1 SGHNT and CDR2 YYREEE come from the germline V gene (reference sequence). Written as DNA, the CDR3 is TGTGCCAGCAGCTTTGGCACAGATACGCAGTATTTT. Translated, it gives CASSFGTDTQYF.

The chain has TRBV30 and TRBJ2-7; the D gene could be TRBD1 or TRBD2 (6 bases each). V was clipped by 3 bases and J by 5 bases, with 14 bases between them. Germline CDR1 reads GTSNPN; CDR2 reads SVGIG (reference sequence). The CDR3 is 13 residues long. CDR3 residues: CAWRFTGAHEQYF. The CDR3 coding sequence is TGTGCCTGGAGGTTCACGGGGGCCCACGAGCAGTACTTC.

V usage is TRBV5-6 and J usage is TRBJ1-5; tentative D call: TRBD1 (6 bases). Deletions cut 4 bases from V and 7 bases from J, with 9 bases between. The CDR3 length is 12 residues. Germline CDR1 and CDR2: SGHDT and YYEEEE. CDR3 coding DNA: TGTGCCAGCAGCGGGGGGCGCCAGCCCCAGCATTTT. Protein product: CASSGGRQPQHF.

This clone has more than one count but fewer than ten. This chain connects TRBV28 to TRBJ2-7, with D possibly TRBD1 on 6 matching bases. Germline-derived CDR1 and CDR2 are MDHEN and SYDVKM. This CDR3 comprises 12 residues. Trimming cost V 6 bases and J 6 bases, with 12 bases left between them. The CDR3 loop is CASRPQGPEQYF. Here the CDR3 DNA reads TGTGCCAGCAGGCCACAGGGCCCCGAGCAGTACTTC.

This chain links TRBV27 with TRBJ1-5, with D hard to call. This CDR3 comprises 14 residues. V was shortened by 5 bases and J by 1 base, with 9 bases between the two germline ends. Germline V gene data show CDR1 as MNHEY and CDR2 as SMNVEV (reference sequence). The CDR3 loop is CASSPLGSNQPQHF. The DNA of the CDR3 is TGTGCCAGCAGTCCCCTCGGAAGCAATCAGCCCCAGCATTTT.